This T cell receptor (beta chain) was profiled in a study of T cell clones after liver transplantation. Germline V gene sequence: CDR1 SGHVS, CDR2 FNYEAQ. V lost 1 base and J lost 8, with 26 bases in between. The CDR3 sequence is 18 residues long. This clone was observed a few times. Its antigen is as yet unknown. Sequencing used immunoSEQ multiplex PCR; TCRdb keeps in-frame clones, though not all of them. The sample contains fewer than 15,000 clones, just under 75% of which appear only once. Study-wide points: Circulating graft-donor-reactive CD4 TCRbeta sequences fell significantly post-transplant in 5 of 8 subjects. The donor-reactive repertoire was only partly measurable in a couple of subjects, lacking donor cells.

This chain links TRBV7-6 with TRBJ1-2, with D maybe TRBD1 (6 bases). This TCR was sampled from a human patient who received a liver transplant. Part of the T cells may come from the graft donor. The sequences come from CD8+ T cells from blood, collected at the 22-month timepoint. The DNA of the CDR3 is TGTGCCAGCAGCTTAGAAGTAAGGGCAGGGGCGTTAGATGGGGGCTACACCTTC. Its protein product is CASSLEVRAGALDGGYTF.